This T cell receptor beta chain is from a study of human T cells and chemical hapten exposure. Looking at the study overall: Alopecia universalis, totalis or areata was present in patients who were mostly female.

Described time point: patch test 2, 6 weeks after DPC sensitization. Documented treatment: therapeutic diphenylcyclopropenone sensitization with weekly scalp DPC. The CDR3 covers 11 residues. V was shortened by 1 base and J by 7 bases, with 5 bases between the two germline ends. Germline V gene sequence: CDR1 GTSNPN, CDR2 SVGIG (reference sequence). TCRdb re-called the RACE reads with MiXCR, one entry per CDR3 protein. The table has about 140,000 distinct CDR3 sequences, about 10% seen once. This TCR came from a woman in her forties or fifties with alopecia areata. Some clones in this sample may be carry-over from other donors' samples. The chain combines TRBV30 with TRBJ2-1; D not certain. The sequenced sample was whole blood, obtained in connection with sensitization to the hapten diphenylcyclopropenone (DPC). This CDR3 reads CAWSARNEQFF. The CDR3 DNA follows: TGTGCCTGGAGTGCGAGAAATGAGCAGTTCTTC.